The rows below give T cell receptor beta chains drawn from one sample of a study of CD8+ T cells in alopecia areata. Sequencing used immunoSEQ multiplex PCR; TCRdb keeps in-frame clones, though not all of them. The profile shows around 200,000 clones, about 63% of them singletons. The material was CD4+ T cells sorted from blood, obtained at week 0. The origin of the receptors is a human donor with alopecia areata. Both conserved end residues are part of each CDR3. Fields, in order: D gene, clone size, V gene, J gene, CDR3 DNA, CDR3 protein. A D gene is named only where the DNA matches it firmly. Some rows have no size entry. The others give once, few or many, or a class for an expanded clone.

D: TRBD1; size: .; V: TRBV15; J: TRBJ2-2; DNA: TGTGCCACCACGGACAGGTCGAACACCGGGGAGCTGTTTTTT; CDR3: CATTDRSNTGELFF
D: TRBD1; size: few; V: TRBV30; J: TRBJ1-5; DNA: TGTGCCTGGACAGACAGGGGTGATCAGCCCCAGCATTTT; CDR3: CAWTDRGDQPQHF
D: TRBD2; size: .; V: TRBV7-3; J: TRBJ2-3; DNA: TGTGCCAGCAGCAAGACTAGCGGGGGCGCCGGTACGAGCACAGATACGCAGTATTTT; CDR3: CASSKTSGGAGTSTDTQYF
D: .; size: .; V: TRBV30; J: TRBJ1-1; DNA: TGTGCCTGGAGTGTACCCGGGATAGGAGCTTTCTTT; CDR3: CAWSVPGIGAFF
D: .; size: few; V: TRBV15; J: TRBJ1-4; DNA: TGTGCCACCAGCAGTGGCAGGGGTAATGAAAAACTGTTTTTT; CDR3: CATSSGRGNEKLFF
D: TRBD1; size: .; V: TRBV10-3; J: TRBJ1-5; DNA: TGTGCCATCAGTGAGTCGACAGGGAACCAGCCCCAGCATTTT; CDR3: CAISESTGNQPQHF
D: .; size: .; V: TRBV15; J: TRBJ2-3; DNA: TGTGCCACCAGCAGGGCAGCAGGGACAGATACGCAGTATTTT; CDR3: CATSRAAGTDTQYF
D: TRBD1; size: .; V: TRBV7-6; J: TRBJ1-1; DNA: TGTGCCAGCAGCCCGGGACAGGGTGCGACTGAAGCTTTCTTT; CDR3: CASSPGQGATEAFF
D: .; size: .; V: TRBV30; J: TRBJ2-5; DNA: TGTGCCTGGAGTGGCAGTATGGGGACCCAGTACTTC; CDR3: CAWSGSMGTQYF
D: .; size: .; V: TRBV12-5; J: TRBJ2-2; DNA: TGTGCTAGTGGCCCACCCAACAGGATTCACACCGGGGAGCTGTTTTTT; CDR3: CASGPPNRIHTGELFF
D: TRBD1; size: .; V: TRBV7-9; J: TRBJ1-2; DNA: TGTGCCAGCAGCTTCCACTCCGGGACAGAAGGGGGCTACACCTTC; CDR3: CASSFHSGTEGGYTF
D: .; size: .; V: TRBV7-2; J: TRBJ2-7; DNA: TGTGCCGTGGGTCGGGCCTACGAGCAGTACTTC; CDR3: CAVGRAYEQYF
D: .; size: .; V: TRBV5-4; J: TRBJ2-7; DNA: TGTGCCAGCAGCTTGGATTACGAGCAGTACTTC; CDR3: CASSLDYEQYF
D: .; size: few; V: TRBV30; J: TRBJ1-3; DNA: TGTGCCTGGAGCCTCGGGGACGCTGCTGGAAACACCATATATTTT; CDR3: CAWSLGDAAGNTIYF
D: .; size: .; V: TRBV29-1; J: TRBJ2-2; DNA: TGCAGCGCCGGGGAGAACACCGGGGAGCTGTTTTTT; CDR3: CSAGENTGELFF
D: .; size: .; V: TRBV30; J: TRBJ2-1; DNA: TGTGCCTGGGCGGGACAGCGGCACAATGAGCGGTTCTTC; CDR3: CAWAGQRHNERFF
D: .; size: .; V: TRBV10-3; J: TRBJ2-3; DNA: TGTGCCATCAGTGAGTCACCGACAGATACGCAGTATTTT; CDR3: CAISESPTDTQYF
D: .; size: .; V: TRBV5-1; J: TRBJ1-6; DNA: TGCGCCAGCAGCCCGACAGAATCAAGGTCACCCCTCCACTTT; CDR3: CASSPTESRSPLHF
D: .; size: few; V: TRBV20-1; J: TRBJ2-7; DNA: TGCAGTGCTACATCTAGCGACGAGCAGTACTTC; CDR3: CSATSSDEQYF
D: .; size: .; V: TRBV5-1; J: TRBJ2-7; DNA: TGCGCCAGCAGGGCTGGGAACTCCTACGAGCAGTACTTC; CDR3: CASRAGNSYEQYF